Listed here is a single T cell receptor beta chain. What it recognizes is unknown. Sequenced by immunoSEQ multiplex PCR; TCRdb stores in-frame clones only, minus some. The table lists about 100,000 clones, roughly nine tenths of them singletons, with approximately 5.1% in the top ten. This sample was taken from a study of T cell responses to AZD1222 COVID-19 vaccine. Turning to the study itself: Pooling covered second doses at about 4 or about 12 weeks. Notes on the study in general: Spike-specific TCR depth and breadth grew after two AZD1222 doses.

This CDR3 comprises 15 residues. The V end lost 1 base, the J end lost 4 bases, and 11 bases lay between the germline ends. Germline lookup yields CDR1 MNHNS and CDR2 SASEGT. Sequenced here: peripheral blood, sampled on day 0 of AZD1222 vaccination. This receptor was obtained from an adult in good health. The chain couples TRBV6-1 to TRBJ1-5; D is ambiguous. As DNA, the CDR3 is TGTGCCAGCAGTGAAGGTTTGGGGATTAATCAGCCCCAGCATTTT. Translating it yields CASSEGLGINQPQHF.